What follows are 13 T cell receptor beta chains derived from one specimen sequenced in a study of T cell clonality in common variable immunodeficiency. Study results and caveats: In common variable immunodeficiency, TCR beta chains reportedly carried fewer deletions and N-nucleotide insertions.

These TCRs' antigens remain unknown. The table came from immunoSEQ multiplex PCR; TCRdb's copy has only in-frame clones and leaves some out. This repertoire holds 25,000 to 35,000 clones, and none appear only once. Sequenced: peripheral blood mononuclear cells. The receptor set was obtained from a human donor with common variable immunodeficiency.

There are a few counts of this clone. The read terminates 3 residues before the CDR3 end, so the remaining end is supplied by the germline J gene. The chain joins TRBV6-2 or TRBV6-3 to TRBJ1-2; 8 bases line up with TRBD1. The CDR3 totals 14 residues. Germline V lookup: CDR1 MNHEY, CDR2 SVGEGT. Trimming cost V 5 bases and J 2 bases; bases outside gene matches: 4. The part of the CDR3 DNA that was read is TGTGCCAGCAGTCGGACAGGGATAAACTATGGC. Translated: CASSRTGINYG. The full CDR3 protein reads CASSRTGINYGYTF.

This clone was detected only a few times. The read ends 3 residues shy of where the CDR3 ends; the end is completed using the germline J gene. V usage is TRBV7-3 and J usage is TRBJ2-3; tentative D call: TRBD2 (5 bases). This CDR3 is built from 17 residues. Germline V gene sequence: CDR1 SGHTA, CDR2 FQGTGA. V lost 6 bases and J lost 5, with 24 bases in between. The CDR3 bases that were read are TGTGCCAGCAGGGAAAGGGCAGGACTGATGGTCGGAGATACG. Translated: CASRERAGLMVGDT. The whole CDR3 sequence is CASRERAGLMVGDTQYF.

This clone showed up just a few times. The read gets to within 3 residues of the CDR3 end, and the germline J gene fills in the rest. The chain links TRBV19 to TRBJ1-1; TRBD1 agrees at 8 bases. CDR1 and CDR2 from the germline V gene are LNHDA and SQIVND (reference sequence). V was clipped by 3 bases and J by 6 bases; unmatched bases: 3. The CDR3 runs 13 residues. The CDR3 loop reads CASSIQGAAEAFF. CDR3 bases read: TGTGCCAGTAGTATTCAGGGGGCAGCTGAA.

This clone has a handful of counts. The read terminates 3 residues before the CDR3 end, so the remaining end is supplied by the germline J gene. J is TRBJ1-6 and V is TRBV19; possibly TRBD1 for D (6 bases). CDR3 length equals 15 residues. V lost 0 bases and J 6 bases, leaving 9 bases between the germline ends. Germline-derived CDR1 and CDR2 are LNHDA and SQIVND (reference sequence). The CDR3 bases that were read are TGTGCCAGTAGTATAGAGGGGGCAGTTAATTCACCC. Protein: CASSIEGAVNSP. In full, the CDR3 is CASSIEGAVNSPLHF.

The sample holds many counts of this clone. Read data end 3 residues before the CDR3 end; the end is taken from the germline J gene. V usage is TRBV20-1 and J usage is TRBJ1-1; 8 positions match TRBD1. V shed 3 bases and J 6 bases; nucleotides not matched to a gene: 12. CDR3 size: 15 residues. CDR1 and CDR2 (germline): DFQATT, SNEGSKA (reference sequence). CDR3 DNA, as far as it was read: TGCAGTGCTAGTGGACAGGGTGAAAGGTTCGCTGAA. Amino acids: CSASGQGERFAE. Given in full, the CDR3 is CSASGQGERFAEAFF.

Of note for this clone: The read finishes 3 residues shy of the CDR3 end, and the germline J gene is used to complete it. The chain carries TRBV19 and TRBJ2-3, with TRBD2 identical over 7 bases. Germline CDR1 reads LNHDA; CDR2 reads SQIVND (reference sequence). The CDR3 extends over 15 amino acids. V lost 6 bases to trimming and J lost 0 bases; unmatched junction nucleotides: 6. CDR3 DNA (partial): TGTGCCAGTAGCCCCGGGACTACGAGCACAGATACG. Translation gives CASSPGTTSTDT. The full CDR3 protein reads CASSPGTTSTDTQYF.

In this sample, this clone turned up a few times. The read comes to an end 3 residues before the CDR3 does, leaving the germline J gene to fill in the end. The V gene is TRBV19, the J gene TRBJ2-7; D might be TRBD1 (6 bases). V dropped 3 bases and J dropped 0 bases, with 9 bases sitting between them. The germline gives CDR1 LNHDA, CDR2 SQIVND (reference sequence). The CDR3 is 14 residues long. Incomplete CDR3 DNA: TGTGCCAGTAGTATGGGACAAGGCTCCTACGAG. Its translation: CASSMGQGSYE. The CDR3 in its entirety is CASSMGQGSYEQYF.

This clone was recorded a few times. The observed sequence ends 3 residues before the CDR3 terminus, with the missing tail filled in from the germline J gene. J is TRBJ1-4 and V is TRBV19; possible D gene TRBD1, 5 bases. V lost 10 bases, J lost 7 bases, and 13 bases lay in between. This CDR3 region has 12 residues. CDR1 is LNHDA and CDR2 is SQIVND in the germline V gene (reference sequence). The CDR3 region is CATEGWREKLFF. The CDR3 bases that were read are TGTGCCACCGAGGGGTGGCGTGAAAAA.

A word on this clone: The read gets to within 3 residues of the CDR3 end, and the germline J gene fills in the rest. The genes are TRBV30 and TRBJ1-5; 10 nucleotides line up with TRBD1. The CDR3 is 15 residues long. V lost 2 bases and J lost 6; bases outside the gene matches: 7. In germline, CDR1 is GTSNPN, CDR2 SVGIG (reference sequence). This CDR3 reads CAWSLGTGVGQPQHF. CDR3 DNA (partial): TGTGCCTGGAGTTTAGGGACAGGGGTAGGTCAGCCC.

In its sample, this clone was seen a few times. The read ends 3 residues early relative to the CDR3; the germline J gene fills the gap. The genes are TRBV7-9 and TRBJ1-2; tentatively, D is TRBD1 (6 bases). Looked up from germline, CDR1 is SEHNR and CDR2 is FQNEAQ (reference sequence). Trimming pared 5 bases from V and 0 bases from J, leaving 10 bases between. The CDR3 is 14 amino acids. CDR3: CASSQNRANYGYTF. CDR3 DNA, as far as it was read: TGTGCCAGCAGCCAAAACAGGGCTAACTATGGC. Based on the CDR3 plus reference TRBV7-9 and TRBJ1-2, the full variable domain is DTGVSQNPRHKITKRGQNVTFRCDPISEHNRLYWYRQTLGQGPEFLTYFQNEAQLEKSRLLSDRFSAERPKGSFSTLEIQRTEQGDSAMYLCASSQNRANYGYTFGSGTRLTVV.

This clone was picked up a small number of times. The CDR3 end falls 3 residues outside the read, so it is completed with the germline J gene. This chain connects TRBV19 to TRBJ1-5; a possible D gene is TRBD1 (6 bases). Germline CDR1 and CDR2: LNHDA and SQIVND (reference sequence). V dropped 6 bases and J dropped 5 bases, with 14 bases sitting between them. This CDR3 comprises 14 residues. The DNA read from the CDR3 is TGTGCCAGTAGGACAGGTAGAAGGGATCAGCCC. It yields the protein CASRTGRRDQP. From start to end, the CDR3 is CASRTGRRDQPQHF.

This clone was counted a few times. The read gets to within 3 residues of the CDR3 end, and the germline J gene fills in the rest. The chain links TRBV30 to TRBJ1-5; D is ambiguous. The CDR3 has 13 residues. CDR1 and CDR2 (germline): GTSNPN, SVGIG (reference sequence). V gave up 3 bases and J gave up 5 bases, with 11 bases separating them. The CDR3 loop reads CAWSPESDQPQHF. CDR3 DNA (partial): TGTGCCTGGAGCCCCGAAAGCGATCAGCCC.

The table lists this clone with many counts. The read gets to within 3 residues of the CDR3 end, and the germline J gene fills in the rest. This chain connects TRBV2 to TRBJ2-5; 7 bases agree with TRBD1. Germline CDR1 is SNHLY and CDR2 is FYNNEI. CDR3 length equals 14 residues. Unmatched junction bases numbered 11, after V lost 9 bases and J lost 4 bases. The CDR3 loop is CASFGRAGGETQYF. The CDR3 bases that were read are TGTGCCAGTTTCGGTCGGGCAGGGGGAGAGACC. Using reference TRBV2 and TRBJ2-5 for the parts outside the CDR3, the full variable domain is EPEVTQTPSHQVTQMGQEVILRCVPISNHLYFYWYRQILGQKVEFLVSFYNNEISEKSEIFDDQFSVERPDGSNFTLKIRSTKLEDSAMYFCASFGRAGGETQYFGPGTRLLVL.